The rows below give T cell receptor beta chains drawn from one sample of a study of shared T cell receptors in the human thymus. Here immunoSEQ multiplex PCR was the method, and the copy in TCRdb shows in-frame clones only, minus some. This sample has around 730,000 clones, with approximately 83% found just once. These same records also appear under a second study, on human thymus T cells.

The specimen was thymocytes. The receptors were sampled from a girl in the first two years of life with a congenital heart defect. The CDR3 runs from the conserved cysteine through the conserved F or W. The D gene is left open where the match is weak. Some rows mark clone size as missing; the rest say once, few, many or name a class of expanded clone.

abundance: -; j_gene: TRBJ1-1; v_gene: TRBV7-3; d_gene: -; CDR3aa: CASSLQVVTEAFF; CDR3nt: TGTGCCAGCAGCTTACAGGTTGTCACTGAAGCTTTCTTT
abundance: -; j_gene: TRBJ1-1; v_gene: TRBV2; d_gene: -; CDR3aa: CASSEYRGKGAAAFF; CDR3nt: TGTGCCAGCAGTGAATATAGGGGAAAGGGCGCGGCCGCTTTCTTT
abundance: -; j_gene: TRBJ1-2; v_gene: TRBV6-1; d_gene: -; CDR3aa: CASSESPPASGQGYTF; CDR3nt: TGTGCCAGCAGTGAATCCCCCCCGGCGTCGGGTCAAGGCTACACCTTC
abundance: -; j_gene: TRBJ1-2; v_gene: TRBV4-1; d_gene: -; CDR3aa: CASSLFAGTDYGYTF; CDR3nt: TGCGCCAGCAGCCTCTTTGCAGGGACTGACTATGGCTACACCTTC
abundance: -; j_gene: TRBJ1-6; v_gene: TRBV27; d_gene: -; CDR3aa: CASSLYTKLNSPLHF; CDR3nt: TGTGCCAGCAGTTTATACACTAAACTCAATTCCCCCCTCCACTTT
abundance: -; j_gene: TRBJ2-4; v_gene: TRBV5-4; d_gene: -; CDR3aa: CASSLGGGVVKNIQYF; CDR3nt: TGTGCCAGCAGCTTGGGTGGGGGCGTAGTTAAAAACATTCAGTACTTC
abundance: -; j_gene: TRBJ1-3; v_gene: TRBV28; d_gene: TRBD1; CDR3aa: CASSGWDSETSGNTIYF; CDR3nt: TGTGCCAGCAGTGGTTGGGACAGCGAAACCTCTGGAAACACCATATATTTT
abundance: -; j_gene: TRBJ2-1; v_gene: TRBV4-2; d_gene: -; CDR3aa: CASSPRDSGAPFYNEQFF; CDR3nt: TGTGCCAGCAGTCCAAGGGATTCTGGGGCTCCATTCTACAATGAGCAGTTCTTC
abundance: -; j_gene: TRBJ2-7; v_gene: TRBV4-1; d_gene: -; CDR3aa: CASSQYEDWNTYEQYF; CDR3nt: TGCGCCAGCAGCCAATATGAAGACTGGAATACCTACGAGCAGTACTTC
abundance: -; j_gene: TRBJ1-2; v_gene: TRBV9; d_gene: -; CDR3aa: CASSTPDVKGDGYTF; CDR3nt: TGTGCCAGCAGCACACCGGACGTGAAGGGGGATGGCTACACCTTC
abundance: -; j_gene: TRBJ1-1; v_gene: TRBV29-1; d_gene: -; CDR3aa: CSVSTTRNTEAFF; CDR3nt: TGCAGCGTCTCCACGACAAGGAACACTGAAGCTTTCTTT
abundance: few; j_gene: TRBJ2-3; v_gene: TRBV7-3; d_gene: TRBD2; CDR3aa: CASSAGLDRGMQYF; CDR3nt: TGTGCCAGCAGCGCCGGACTAGATCGGGGCATGCAGTATTTT
abundance: -; j_gene: TRBJ2-2; v_gene: TRBV29-1; d_gene: TRBD2; CDR3aa: CSAKEGLAGGGGELFF; CDR3nt: TGCAGCGCCAAAGAGGGACTAGCGGGGGGGGGCGGGGAGCTGTTTTTT
abundance: -; j_gene: TRBJ1-2; v_gene: TRBV7-9; d_gene: -; CDR3aa: CASSLTGGGYGYTF; CDR3nt: TGTGCCAGCAGCTTAACCGGCGGGGGCTATGGCTACACCTTC
abundance: -; j_gene: TRBJ2-1; v_gene: TRBV19; d_gene: TRBD1; CDR3aa: CASTPRDRPYNEQFF; CDR3nt: TGTGCCAGTACCCCAAGGGACAGGCCCTACAATGAGCAGTTCTTC
abundance: -; j_gene: TRBJ2-5; v_gene: TRBV5-8; d_gene: -; CDR3aa: CASSTRQDVQETQYF; CDR3nt: TGTGCCAGCAGCACCCGACAGGATGTGCAAGAGACCCAGTACTTC
abundance: -; j_gene: TRBJ2-1; v_gene: TRBV19; d_gene: TRBD2; CDR3aa: CASSPQLAGTDEQFF; CDR3nt: TGTGCCAGTAGTCCCCAACTAGCGGGGACCGATGAGCAGTTCTTC
abundance: -; j_gene: TRBJ1-3; v_gene: TRBV7-3; d_gene: -; CDR3aa: CASSPRDSPGNTIYF; CDR3nt: TGTGCCAGCAGCCCGAGAGACAGCCCCGGAAACACCATATATTTT
abundance: few; j_gene: TRBJ1-2; v_gene: TRBV5-8; d_gene: -; CDR3aa: CASSLGDSYGYTF; CDR3nt: TGTGCCAGCAGCTTGGGAGATTCCTATGGCTACACCTTC
abundance: -; j_gene: TRBJ2-5; v_gene: TRBV27; d_gene: -; CDR3aa: CASSPWVWGTQETQYF; CDR3nt: TGTGCCAGCAGTCCATGGGTGTGGGGCACCCAAGAGACCCAGTACTTC
abundance: -; j_gene: TRBJ1-1; v_gene: TRBV5-1; d_gene: TRBD1; CDR3aa: CASSSGQGGLVGTEAFF; CDR3nt: TGCGCCAGCAGCTCGGGACAGGGAGGGCTGGTGGGCACTGAAGCTTTCTTT
abundance: -; j_gene: TRBJ1-1; v_gene: TRBV6-5; d_gene: -; CDR3aa: CASSYPDGTEAFF; CDR3nt: TGTGCCAGCAGTTACCCAGACGGGACTGAAGCTTTCTTT
abundance: -; j_gene: TRBJ2-3; v_gene: TRBV10-3; d_gene: -; CDR3aa: CAISEDGDTQYF; CDR3nt: TGTGCCATCAGTGAGGACGGGGATACGCAGTATTTT
abundance: once; j_gene: TRBJ2-3; v_gene: TRBV7-2; d_gene: TRBD2; CDR3aa: CASSMAGGPGDTQYF; CDR3nt: TGTGCCAGCTCTATGGCGGGGGGCCCGGGAGATACGCAGTATTTT
abundance: -; j_gene: TRBJ1-5; v_gene: TRBV2; d_gene: -; CDR3aa: CASSTDQPQHF; CDR3nt: TGTGCCAGCAGCACTGATCAGCCCCAGCATTTT
abundance: -; j_gene: TRBJ2-1; v_gene: TRBV7-2; d_gene: TRBD2; CDR3aa: CASSLSPLRLAGYNEQFF; CDR3nt: TGTGCCAGCAGCCTCTCCCCCCTCCGACTAGCGGGGTACAATGAGCAGTTCTTC
abundance: -; j_gene: TRBJ2-4; v_gene: TRBV6-1; d_gene: TRBD2; CDR3aa: CASSDLSGGEGLNIQYF; CDR3nt: TGTGCCAGCAGTGATTTGAGCGGGGGCGAAGGTTTAAACATTCAGTACTTC
abundance: -; j_gene: TRBJ1-2; v_gene: TRBV11-2; d_gene: TRBD1; CDR3aa: CASSLVRDRGHYGYTF; CDR3nt: TGTGCCAGCAGCTTAGTACGGGACAGGGGACACTATGGCTACACCTTC
abundance: -; j_gene: TRBJ2-5; v_gene: TRBV7-7; d_gene: -; CDR3aa: CASSLGLAETQYF; CDR3nt: TGTGCCAGCAGCTTAGGTCTAGCAGAGACCCAGTACTTC
abundance: -; j_gene: TRBJ1-2; v_gene: TRBV30; d_gene: -; CDR3aa: CAWSVRLAGPDGVVMATPHGYTF; CDR3nt: TGTGCCTGGAGTGTAAGGCTTGCGGGACCGGACGGTGTCGTTATGGCTACACCCCATGGCTACACCTTC
abundance: -; j_gene: TRBJ2-1; v_gene: TRBV29-1; d_gene: -; CDR3aa: CSVVGSRVPFF; CDR3nt: TGCAGCGTTGTTGGGTCCAGGGTGCCGTTCTTC
abundance: -; j_gene: TRBJ2-7; v_gene: TRBV18; d_gene: TRBD1; CDR3aa: CASSQTTHPGQGSYEQYF; CDR3nt: TGTGCCAGCTCACAAACGACGCATCCGGGACAGGGGAGCTACGAGCAGTACTTC
abundance: few; j_gene: TRBJ2-3; v_gene: TRBV9; d_gene: TRBD1; CDR3aa: CASSPQGDTDTQYF; CDR3nt: TGTGCCAGCAGCCCCCAGGGGGACACAGATACGCAGTATTTT
abundance: -; j_gene: TRBJ1-2; v_gene: TRBV13; d_gene: TRBD1; CDR3aa: CASRDRQGRKYGYTF; CDR3nt: TGTGCCAGCAGAGATAGACAGGGTAGGAAATATGGCTACACCTTC
abundance: -; j_gene: TRBJ1-6; v_gene: TRBV5-5; d_gene: TRBD1; CDR3aa: CASSFRGQDPNSPLHF; CDR3nt: TGTGCCAGCAGCTTTCGAGGACAGGATCCTAATTCACCCCTCCACTTT
abundance: few; j_gene: TRBJ2-5; v_gene: TRBV7-9; d_gene: -; CDR3aa: CASSFLLGGACETQYF; CDR3nt: TGTGCCAGCAGCTTCCTCCTAGGGGGGGCCTGCGAGACCCAGTACTTC
abundance: -; j_gene: TRBJ2-7; v_gene: TRBV15; d_gene: -; CDR3aa: CATSRGHHDTNYEQYF; CDR3nt: TGTGCCACCAGCAGAGGCCACCATGACACAAACTACGAGCAGTACTTC
abundance: -; j_gene: TRBJ2-7; v_gene: TRBV15; d_gene: TRBD1; CDR3aa: CATSREPPRGRGNEQYF; CDR3nt: TGTGCCACCAGCAGAGAGCCCCCCAGGGGGCGTGGGAACGAGCAGTACTTC
abundance: -; j_gene: TRBJ1-1; v_gene: TRBV5-5; d_gene: -; CDR3aa: CASSFYRSWADWQLNTEAFF; CDR3nt: TGTGCCAGCAGCTTCTACCGCAGTTGGGCCGATTGGCAATTGAACACTGAAGCTTTCTTT
abundance: -; j_gene: TRBJ1-3; v_gene: TRBV5-1; d_gene: TRBD1; CDR3aa: CASSLVVGAGQEISGNTIYF; CDR3nt: TGCGCCAGCAGCTTGGTCGTGGGTGCGGGACAGGAAATCTCTGGAAACACCATATATTTT
abundance: -; j_gene: TRBJ2-7; v_gene: TRBV14; d_gene: -; CDR3aa: CASSQDLAGPEDEQYF; CDR3nt: TGTGCCAGCAGCCAAGATCTCGCGGGGCCGGAGGACGAGCAGTACTTC
abundance: -; j_gene: TRBJ2-7; v_gene: TRBV5-5; d_gene: -; CDR3aa: CASSFFIRSIVYEQYF; CDR3nt: TGTGCCAGCAGCTTCTTCATACGGTCGATCGTCTACGAGCAGTACTTC
abundance: -; j_gene: TRBJ1-3; v_gene: TRBV14; d_gene: TRBD1; CDR3aa: CASSQGRQGDKKGNTIYF; CDR3nt: TGTGCCAGCAGCCAAGGGAGACAGGGCGATAAAAAAGGAAACACCATATATTTT
abundance: few; j_gene: TRBJ1-2; v_gene: TRBV6-1; d_gene: TRBD1; CDR3aa: CASSQLPQGGDGYTF; CDR3nt: TGTGCCAGCAGTCAGCTTCCACAGGGGGGCGATGGCTACACCTTC
abundance: -; j_gene: TRBJ1-5; v_gene: TRBV27; d_gene: TRBD1; CDR3aa: CASSPLADRVGENQPQHF; CDR3nt: TGTGCCAGCAGTCCCCTTGCGGACAGGGTAGGAGAGAATCAGCCCCAGCATTTT
abundance: -; j_gene: TRBJ1-3; v_gene: TRBV6-4; d_gene: TRBD1; CDR3aa: CASTPTGHSGNTIYF; CDR3nt: TGTGCCAGCACCCCGACAGGGCACTCTGGAAACACCATATATTTT
abundance: -; j_gene: TRBJ2-1; v_gene: TRBV14; d_gene: TRBD2; CDR3aa: CASSQDLTSGLAGGYNEQFF; CDR3nt: TGTGCCAGCAGCCAAGACCTAACAAGCGGACTAGCGGGGGGGTACAATGAGCAGTTCTTC
abundance: -; j_gene: TRBJ2-5; v_gene: TRBV4-3; d_gene: TRBD2; CDR3aa: CASSRLADPSHQETQYF; CDR3nt: TGCGCCAGCAGCCGCCTAGCGGACCCGTCCCATCAAGAGACCCAGTACTTC
abundance: -; j_gene: TRBJ2-7; v_gene: TRBV2; d_gene: TRBD2; CDR3aa: CASNEERGPSSYEQYF; CDR3nt: TGTGCCAGCAACGAGGAGCGGGGGCCTTCCTCCTACGAGCAGTACTTC
abundance: -; j_gene: TRBJ1-2; v_gene: TRBV7-9; d_gene: -; CDR3aa: CASSLWQGQINYGYTF; CDR3nt: TGTGCCAGCAGCTTATGGCAGGGCCAGATAAACTATGGCTACACCTTC
abundance: -; j_gene: TRBJ1-5; v_gene: TRBV10-3; d_gene: -; CDR3aa: CAISERRGGTNQPQHF; CDR3nt: TGTGCCATCAGTGAGCGGCGGGGGGGGACCAATCAGCCCCAGCATTTT
abundance: -; j_gene: TRBJ2-7; v_gene: TRBV20-1; d_gene: TRBD1; CDR3aa: CSANRGQQYF; CDR3nt: TGCAGTGCGAACAGGGGCCAGCAGTACTTC
abundance: -; j_gene: TRBJ1-5; v_gene: TRBV28; d_gene: TRBD1; CDR3aa: CASSWGQGLGEGSNQPQHF; CDR3nt: TGTGCCAGCAGTTGGGGACAGGGATTGGGTGAGGGTAGCAATCAGCCCCAGCATTTT
abundance: -; j_gene: TRBJ2-7; v_gene: TRBV18; d_gene: -; CDR3aa: CASSRDRRGAGYEQYF; CDR3nt: TGTGCCAGCTCACGCGACCGACGGGGAGCTGGGTACGAGCAGTACTTC
abundance: -; j_gene: TRBJ1-1; v_gene: TRBV19; d_gene: -; CDR3aa: CASSIRKGDTEAFF; CDR3nt: TGTGCCAGTAGTATACGGAAAGGGGATACTGAAGCTTTCTTT
abundance: once; j_gene: TRBJ2-1; v_gene: TRBV9; d_gene: -; CDR3aa: CASSGGLPDYNEQFF; CDR3nt: TGTGCCAGCAGCGGGGGACTCCCTGATTACAATGAGCAGTTCTTC
abundance: -; j_gene: TRBJ2-5; v_gene: TRBV25-1; d_gene: TRBD2; CDR3aa: CASSIQRGQETQYF; CDR3nt: TGTGCCAGCAGTATACAGCGGGGACAAGAGACCCAGTACTTC
abundance: few; j_gene: TRBJ1-2; v_gene: TRBV18; d_gene: -; CDR3aa: CASSPPEREGTYGYTF; CDR3nt: TGTGCCAGCTCACCACCGGAGCGGGAAGGAACCTATGGCTACACCTTC
abundance: once; j_gene: TRBJ1-2; v_gene: TRBV6-7; d_gene: TRBD1; CDR3aa: CASSYERDSNYGYTF; CDR3nt: TGTGCCAGCAGTTACGAACGGGACAGTAACTATGGCTACACCTTC